This passage covers 24 T cell receptor beta chains from one sample sequenced in a study of T cells in localized non-small cell lung cancer. The table came from immunoSEQ multiplex PCR; TCRdb's copy has only in-frame clones and leaves some out. The sample holds around 1,000 clones, 30% to 35% seen once. This specimen was normal lung tissue next to the tumor, taken before any cancer treatment. All receptors derive from a male donor older than 55 with stage II lung adenocarcinoma.

Sample share makes this clone medium-sized. The rearrangement uses TRBV11-3 and TRBJ2-1; perhaps TRBD2 as D (6 bases). Trimming removed 1 base at V and 4 bases at J, with 11 bases between. The CDR3 covers 15 residues. Germline-derived CDR1 and CDR2 are SGHNT and YENEEA. The DNA for the CDR3 is TGTGCCAGCAGCTTAGGAGCGGGCGGTTACAATGAGCAGTTCTTC. Its protein product is CASSLGAGGYNEQFF. Based on the CDR3 plus reference TRBV11-3 and TRBJ2-1, the full variable domain is EAGVVQSPRYKIIEKKQPVAFWCNPISGHNTLYWYLQNLGQGPELLIRYENEEAVDDSQLPKDRFSAERLKGVDSTLKIQPAELGDSAVYLCASSLGAGGYNEQFFGPGTRLTVL.

The chain has TRBV15 and TRBJ2-7; 7 bases are a match to TRBD1. V gave up 0 bases and J gave up 2 bases; unmatched junction bases: 4. The CDR3 runs 15 residues. In germline, CDR1 is LNHNV, CDR2 YYDKDF (reference sequence). CDR3 loop: CATSREGTGAYEQYF. The CDR3 nucleotides are TGTGCCACCAGCAGAGAAGGCACAGGGGCCTACGAGCAGTACTTC.

This clone was detected a few times. The V gene is TRBV9, the J gene TRBJ1-1; 7 bases map to TRBD1. With V trimmed by 5 bases and J by 8 bases, 9 bases remained unmatched. The CDR3 extends over 13 amino acids. Per the germline V gene, CDR1 is SGDLS and CDR2 is YYNGEE. Written as DNA, the CDR3 is TGTGCCAGCAGGGAACTTCGACAGGGAGAAGCTTTCTTT. It yields the protein CASRELRQGEAFF.

This rearrangement joins TRBV6-8 to TRBJ2-1, with TRBD2 as a possible D gene (6 bases). The V gene's germline CDR1 is MNHGY and CDR2 SAAAGT. The germline V and J ends were trimmed by 7 bases and 6 bases, with 19 bases remaining between them. The CDR3 covers 15 residues. The CDR3 loop is CASTIKAGPFNEQFF. CDR3 coding DNA: TGTGCCAGCACCATTAAAGCGGGTCCATTCAATGAGCAGTTCTTC.

The chain combines TRBV23-1 with TRBJ2-3; 7 bases line up with TRBD1. TRBV23-1 is identified as an open reading frame with a role that is uncertain. This CDR3 comprises 16 residues. The V segment lost 6 bases and the J segment 1 base; nucleotides outside the gene matches: 10. CDR3 nucleotides: TGCGCCAGCAGGAAAACTGACACAGGGGGCACAGATACGCAGTATTTT. Translated, it gives CASRKTDTGGTDTQYF.

The table lists this clone with a few counts. The V call is TRBV23-1, the J call TRBJ2-7, with TRBD1 matching 8 bases. TRBV23-1 is designated an ORF whose function remains uncertain. The CDR3 runs to 15 residues. V trimming: 1 base; J trimming: 3 bases; junction bases outside the gene matches: 5. CDR3 in amino acids: CASSQWNRGIYEQYF. CDR3 bases: TGCGCCAGCAGTCAATGGAACAGGGGGATCTACGAGCAGTACTTC.

This clone was found a few times. The chain uses TRBV9 and TRBJ2-7; D gene uncertain. The CDR3 extends over 13 amino acids. CDR1 and CDR2 from the germline V gene are SGDLS and YYNGEE. Trimming stripped 5 bases from V and 0 bases from J, with 9 bases between. The CDR3 reads CASSEGYSYEQYF. The CDR3 nucleotides are TGTGCCAGCAGTGAAGGTTACTCCTACGAGCAGTACTTC.

There are a few counts of this clone. This chain uses TRBV11-3 with TRBJ2-2; 8 nucleotides line up with TRBD2. Germline V gene sequence: CDR1 SGHNT, CDR2 YENEEA. CDR3 length equals 14 residues. With 3 bases clipped from V and 8 bases from J, the junction kept 5 bases outside the gene matches. The CDR3 region has the DNA TGTGCCAGCAGCTTCGGTCGGGAGGGAGGGGAGCTGTTTTTT. It yields the protein CASSFGREGGELFF.

The rearrangement joins TRBV6-8 to TRBJ1-1, with D possibly matching TRBD1 (5 bases). The CDR3 loop spans 15 amino acids. Looked up from germline, CDR1 is MNHGY and CDR2 is SAAAGT. Deletions cut 10 bases from V and 5 bases from J, with 23 bases between. The CDR3 reads CAIGDPGTLWTEAFF. CDR3 DNA: TGTGCCATCGGGGACCCAGGGACCCTCTGGACTGAAGCTTTCTTT.

This clone has just a few counts. The V gene is TRBV28, the J gene TRBJ1-2, with 7 nucleotides matching TRBD1. The CDR3 contains 15 residues. V was pared by 6 bases and J by 3 bases, with 10 bases of the junction left unmatched. Germline V gene lookup returns CDR1 MDHEN and CDR2 SYDVKM. The CDR3 sequence is CASSFPPQGDYGYTF. The DNA for the CDR3 is TGTGCCAGCAGCTTCCCCCCGCAGGGGGACTATGGCTACACCTTC.

The genes are TRBV12-5 and TRBJ1-2; D call uncertain. From germline, CDR1 is LGHNT and CDR2 FRNRAP. Trimming cost V 1 base and J 4 bases, with 10 bases left between them. The CDR3 has 14 amino acids. CDR3 nucleotide sequence: TGTGCTAGTGGTTTGGAGGGAAGGATCTATGGCTACACCTTC. Its protein product is CASGLEGRIYGYTF.

V and J are TRBV9 and TRBJ2-3; D remains ambiguous. Germline assignment: CDR1 SGDLS and CDR2 YYNGEE. The germline V and J ends were trimmed by 0 bases and 0 bases, with 8 bases remaining between them. This CDR3 is built from 15 residues. The DNA of the CDR3 is TGTGCCAGCAGCGTAGACGCATTAAGCACAGATACGCAGTATTTT. Amino acid sequence: CASSVDALSTDTQYF.

This chain links TRBV12-5 with TRBJ1-4; 7 nucleotides line up with TRBD1. Germline V gene data show CDR1 as LGHNT and CDR2 as FRNRAP. The length of the CDR3 is 13 residues. In DNA, the CDR3 is TGTGCCACCCGACAGGGAACGGATGGAAAACTGTTTTTT. Its translation is CATRQGTDGKLFF.

The chain uses TRBV19 and TRBJ2-7; 10 bases match TRBD1. V trimming: 8 bases; J trimming: 3 bases; junction bases outside the gene matches: 1. Germline V lookup: CDR1 LNHDA, CDR2 SQIVND (reference sequence). The CDR3 loop spans 12 amino acids. DNA of the CDR3: TGTGCCAGTGGGGACAGGGGCTACGAGCAGTACTTC. It yields the protein CASGDRGYEQYF.

This clone has just a few counts. This chain joins TRBV9 and TRBJ2-1; D perhaps matches TRBD1 (5 bases). Looked up from germline, CDR1 is SGDLS and CDR2 is YYNGEE. V was trimmed by 5 bases and J by 9 bases, leaving 12 bases between them. The CDR3 has 12 residues. CDR3 region: CASSLTGAEQFF. CDR3 DNA: TGTGCCAGCAGTCTTACAGGTGCTGAGCAGTTCTTC.

The chain has TRBV28 and TRBJ2-3, with 9 bases fitting TRBD1. CDR3 length: 15 residues. Trimming cost V 5 bases and J 4 bases; bases outside gene matches: 7. Germline V CDR1 and CDR2: MDHEN, SYDVKM. CDR3 coding DNA: TGTGCCAGCAGTACCCCGGGACAGGGCGCAGATACGCAGTATTTT. Protein product: CASSTPGQGADTQYF.

This clone was counted between two and nine times. V is TRBV19 and J is TRBJ2-6; D may be TRBD1 (6 bases). The CDR3 length is 16 residues. CDR1 is LNHDA, CDR2 SQIVND, per germline (reference sequence). The V and J ends lost 4 bases and 2 bases respectively, with 12 bases between them. The CDR3 nucleotides are TGTGCCAGTAGTAATCCGAAGGGGGCTGGGGCCAACGTCCTGACTTTC. Protein sequence: CASSNPKGAGANVLTF.

The CDR3 nucleotides are TGTGCCAGCAGTTACTCTCTAGGGGGCAATGGCTACACCTTC. Protein sequence: CASSYSLGGNGYTF. This chain uses TRBV6-8 with TRBJ1-2, with 7 bases fitting TRBD1. V was pared by 0 bases and J by 6 bases, with 4 bases of the junction left unmatched. The CDR3 has 14 residues. Looked up from germline, CDR1 is MNHGY and CDR2 is SAAAGT.

This chain uses TRBV11-3 with TRBJ2-3; 9 positions agree with TRBD2. In germline, CDR1 is SGHNT, CDR2 YENEEA. This CDR3 has 16 residues. V shed 1 base and J 6 bases; nucleotides not matched to a gene: 8. CDR3 loop: CASSLGSAGGSDTQYF. The CDR3 nucleotides read TGTGCCAGCAGCTTAGGGTCAGCGGGAGGATCGGATACGCAGTATTTT.

Only a few counts were recorded for this clone. V is TRBV29-1 and J is TRBJ2-2; D perhaps matches TRBD1 (6 bases). CDR1 SQVTM and CDR2 ANQGSEA come from the germline V gene. V lost 0 bases and J 5 bases, leaving 10 bases between the germline ends. CDR3 length: 14 residues. CDR3 region: CSVEDLTGTGELFF. The CDR3 DNA follows: TGCAGCGTTGAAGATTTAACAGGGACCGGGGAGCTGTTTTTT.

The chain couples TRBV30 to TRBJ2-2, with D tentatively TRBD1 or TRBD2 (7 bases each). The germline V gene encodes CDR1 GTSNPN and CDR2 SVGIG (reference sequence). The V end lost 4 bases, the J end lost 2 bases, and 14 bases lay between the germline ends. The CDR3 runs 15 residues. The CDR3 reads CAWIGGTDNTGELFF. The CDR3 DNA reads TGTGCCTGGATCGGGGGGACAGACAACACCGGGGAGCTGTTTTTT. Drawing the rest from reference TRBV30 and TRBJ2-2, the complete variable domain is SQTIHQWPATLVQPVGSPLSLECTVEGTSNPNLYWYRQAAGRGLQLLFYSVGIGQISSEVPQNLSASRPQDRQFILSSKKLLLSDSGFYLCAWIGGTDNTGELFFGEGSRLTVL.

The chain couples TRBV19 to TRBJ1-1; maybe TRBD1 (5 bases). The V end was cut by 4 bases, the J end by 11 bases, with 14 bases between. Germline loops: CDR1 LNHDA, CDR2 SQIVND (reference sequence). This CDR3 comprises 12 residues. CDR3 residues: CASSRAGMQAFF. The CDR3 DNA follows: TGTGCCAGTAGTAGGGCAGGGATGCAGGCTTTCTTT. Variable domain in full (rest from reference TRBV19 and TRBJ1-1): DGGITQSPKYLFRKEGQNVTLSCEQNLNHDAMYWYRQDPGQGLRLIYYSQIVNDFQKGDIAEGYSVSREKKESFPLTVTSAQKNPTAFYLCASSRAGMQAFFGQGTRLTVV.

This chain connects TRBV30 to TRBJ2-5; 7 positions agree with TRBD2. The V gene's germline CDR1 is GTSNPN and CDR2 SVGIG (reference sequence). V shed 3 bases and J 5 bases; nucleotides not matched to a gene: 21. CDR3 length: 18 residues. CDR3 protein: CAWRFFSGRVTPQETQYF. The CDR3 DNA is TGTGCCTGGAGGTTTTTTAGCGGGCGGGTTACCCCCCAGGAGACCCAGTACTTC.

This clone was counted only a few times. V is TRBV9 and J is TRBJ2-7; perhaps TRBD2 as D (6 bases). The CDR3 totals 14 residues. Germline V CDR1 and CDR2: SGDLS, YYNGEE. V was trimmed by 4 bases and J by 5 bases, leaving 16 bases between them. DNA for the CDR3: TGTGCCAGCAGCACCTGGCGGGGCGGGGACGAGCAGTACTTC. This encodes CASSTWRGGDEQYF.